The T cell receptor beta chain described here comes from a study of CD8 T cells in Susac syndrome. About the study: Among sequenced Susac syndrome patients, about six had active disease and 8 or 9 were in remission.

Random hexamers served to reverse transcribe about 0.5 to 1 ug RNA. immunoSEQ multiplex PCR amplified TCR beta CDR3 across 54 Vbeta, 13 Jbeta. In TCRdb, the immunoSEQ multiplex PCR reads were re-called with MiXCR into one record per CDR3 protein. The sample lists 150,000 or so distinct CDR3 sequences; 90% to 96% were seen once. V was shortened by 4 bases and J by 2 bases, with 15 bases between the two germline ends. Germline V gene data show CDR1 as SGHRS and CDR2 as YFSETQ. CDR3 length: 15 residues. The authors sequenced TCR beta from blood CD8+ and CD4+ T cells. J is TRBJ2-5 and V is TRBV5-1, with a possible D match to TRBD2 (5 bases). This TCR was recovered from a human donor with Susac syndrome. Sequenced: CD4+ T cells from PBMCs. Here the CDR3 reads CASSPQMAGQETQYF. As DNA, the CDR3 is TGCGCCAGCAGCCCCCAAATGGCGGGTCAAGAGACCCAGTACTTC.